This T cell receptor (beta chain) was identified in a study of response to subunit inactivated influenza vaccine. Study conclusions and caveats: That few new T cells are recruited by each seasonal influenza vaccination was the authors' suggestion.

TCRdb ran MiXCR on the RT-PCR reads and lists one entry per CDR3 protein. The sample carries 450,000 to 550,000 distinct CDR3 sequences, 25% recorded once. On this clonotype: Antigen: not known.

The ends were cut back, 1 base at V and 6 bases at J, with 6 bases in the middle. CDR3 length equals 12 residues. Per the germline V gene, CDR1 is GTSNPN and CDR2 is SVGIG (reference sequence). This clonotype was sampled from a man between 45 and 60 years old who received an inactivated influenza vaccine. The V and J genes are TRBV30 and TRBJ2-2; D is perhaps TRBD1 or TRBD2 (5 bases each). This material consisted of CD4+ T cells sorted from PBMCs, taken 4 to 6 days after vaccination. CDR3 loop: CAWSAGPGELFF. The CDR3, as DNA: TGTGCCTGGAGTGCGGGGCCCGGGGAGCTGTTTTTT.